In its sample, the clone carrying this T cell receptor (beta chain) was seen a few times. Its antigen is not known. The sample comes from a study of beta chain features in type 1 diabetes. Expressed TCRB transcripts were sequenced because the isolated RNA had all been reverse transcribed beforehand. Sequencing of naive, central memory and regulatory T cell samples gave an average of approximately 3.3 million reads. Generated by immunoSEQ multiplex PCR, the TCRdb table keeps only in-frame clones and is missing some. The sample includes 200,000 to 300,000 clones, about a tenth of them seen just once. From germline, CDR1 is MGHRA and CDR2 YSYEKL. There are 16 residues in the CDR3. Losses at the gene ends were 6 bases for V and 6 bases for J; bases not matched to a gene: 13. Study-level results: Fewer junction insertions and more nucleotide deletions appeared in type 1 diabetes patients. Within each of all four CD4+ subsets, Type 1 diabetes patients had TCRB CDR3s that were moderately but significantly shorter. In comparison with healthy donors, patients had naive, central memory and Treg TCRB repertoires that appeared more similar.

The chain employs TRBV4-1 and TRBJ2-3; 9 nucleotides agree with TRBD2. This sequence originates from a man aged 25 to 40 with type 1 diabetes. The sample consisted of naive CD4+ T cells from blood. The DNA of the CDR3 is TGCGCCAGCAGTCAGGGGCGGGGGGGCCTATGGGATACGCAGTATTTT. The encoded protein is CASSQGRGGLWDTQYF.